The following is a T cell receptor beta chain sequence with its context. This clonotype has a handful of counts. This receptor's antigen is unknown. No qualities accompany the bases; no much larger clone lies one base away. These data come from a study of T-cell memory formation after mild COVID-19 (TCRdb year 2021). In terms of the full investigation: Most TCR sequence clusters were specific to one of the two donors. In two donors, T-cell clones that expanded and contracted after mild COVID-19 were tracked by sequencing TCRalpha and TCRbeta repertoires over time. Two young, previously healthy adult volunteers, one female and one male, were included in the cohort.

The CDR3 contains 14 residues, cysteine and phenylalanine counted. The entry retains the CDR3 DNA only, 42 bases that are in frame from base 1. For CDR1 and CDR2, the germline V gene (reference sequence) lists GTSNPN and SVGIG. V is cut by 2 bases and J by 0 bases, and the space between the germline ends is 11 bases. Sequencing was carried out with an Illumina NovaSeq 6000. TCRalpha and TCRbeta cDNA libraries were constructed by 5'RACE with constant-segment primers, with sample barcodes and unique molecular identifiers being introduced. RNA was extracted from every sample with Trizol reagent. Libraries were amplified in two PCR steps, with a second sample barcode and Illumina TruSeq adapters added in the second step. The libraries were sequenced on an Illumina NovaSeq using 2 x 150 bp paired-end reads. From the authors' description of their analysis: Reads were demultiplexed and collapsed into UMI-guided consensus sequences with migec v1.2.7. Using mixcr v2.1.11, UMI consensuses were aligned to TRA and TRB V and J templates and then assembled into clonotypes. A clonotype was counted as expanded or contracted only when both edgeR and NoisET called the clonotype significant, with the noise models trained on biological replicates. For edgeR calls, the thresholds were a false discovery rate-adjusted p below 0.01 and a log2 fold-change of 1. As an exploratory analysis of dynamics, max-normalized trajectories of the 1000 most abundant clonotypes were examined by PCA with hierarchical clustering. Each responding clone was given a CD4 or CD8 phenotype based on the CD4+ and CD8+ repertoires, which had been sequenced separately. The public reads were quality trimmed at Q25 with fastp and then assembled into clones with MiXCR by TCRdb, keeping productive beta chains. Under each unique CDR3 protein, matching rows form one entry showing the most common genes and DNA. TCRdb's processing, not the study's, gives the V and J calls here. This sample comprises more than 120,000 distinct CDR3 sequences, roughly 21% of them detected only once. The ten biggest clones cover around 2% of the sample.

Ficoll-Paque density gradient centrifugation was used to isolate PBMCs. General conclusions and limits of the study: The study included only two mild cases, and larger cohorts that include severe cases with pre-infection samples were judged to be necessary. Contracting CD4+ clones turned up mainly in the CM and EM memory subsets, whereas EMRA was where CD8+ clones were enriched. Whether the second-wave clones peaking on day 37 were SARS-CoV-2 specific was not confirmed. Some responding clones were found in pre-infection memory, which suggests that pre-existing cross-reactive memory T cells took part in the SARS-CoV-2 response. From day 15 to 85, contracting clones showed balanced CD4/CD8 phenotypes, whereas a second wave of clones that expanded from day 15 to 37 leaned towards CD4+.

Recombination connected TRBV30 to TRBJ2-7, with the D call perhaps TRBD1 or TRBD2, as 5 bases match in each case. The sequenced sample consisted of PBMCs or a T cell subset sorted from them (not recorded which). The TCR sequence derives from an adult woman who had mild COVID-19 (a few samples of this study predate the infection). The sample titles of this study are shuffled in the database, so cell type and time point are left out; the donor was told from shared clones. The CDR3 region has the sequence CAWSQLGTSYEQYF. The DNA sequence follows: TGTGCCTGGAGTCAGCTGGGGACCTCCTACGAGCAGTACTTC.